This T cell receptor (beta chain) was obtained from a study of regulatory T cells in long-lasting Graves disease. Background on the study: Treatment with antithyroid drugs for over 5 years, together with positive TSH receptor antibodies, meant persistent Graves' disease.

Remarks on this clonotype: No antigen is known for it.

The time point here: persistent/refractory GD, antithyroid drugs over 5 years with positive TRAb. From PBMCs, RNA was extracted and then used to make the TCR library. Study-wide results and caveats: Authors noted too few samples as a limitation.

Through Arm-PCR of CDR3 regions and iRepertoire HTBI primers, TCR beta libraries were built. Each CDR3 protein gets one entry after TCRdb re-called the multiplex PCR reads with MiXCR. The table records a few hundred thousand distinct CDR3 sequences, under 25% of them present only once. The sequencing here drew on peripheral blood mononuclear cells (PBMCs), taken when the disease was refractory, from a patient treated with antithyroid drugs. The TCR comes from a female donor with Graves disease.

CDR3 sequence (DNA): TGTGCCTGGAAGTACGACAATGAGCAGTTCTTC. It translates to CAWKYDNEQFF. V and J are TRBV30 and TRBJ2-1; D uncertain. The V gene lost 4 bases and the J gene lost 5 bases, with 6 bases spanning the gap. CDR1 is GTSNPN, CDR2 SVGIG, per germline (reference sequence). The CDR3 consists of 11 residues.